The sequence of this T cell receptor beta chain was determined in a study of blood T cell repertoires in COVID-19. Study at large: Researchers got acute and convalescent COVID-19 samples from the United States, Italy and Spain. T cells, B-cell-depleted T cells, or PBMCs provided the cDNA or gDNA that served as material.

Per the original data handling: Scientists estimated how many nucleated cells there were by amplifying reference gene primers. Libraries were prepared by immunoSEQ multiplex PCR; TCRdb keeps only in-frame clonotypes and omits some of them. The DNA was the basis for D and trimming; V, J and clone size are from that table. The data show about 130,000 clones, over 70% seen once. The sequence came from a man older than 75 with acute or convalescent COVID-19. Source material: peripheral blood.

CDR3 coding DNA: TGCGCCAGCAGCTTGGCCATCGGCCAGGGTAGCTACGAGCAGTACTTC. It translates to CASSLAIGQGSYEQYF. The rearrangement uses TRBV5-1 and TRBJ2-7; D might be TRBD1 (5 bases). Germline loops: CDR1 SGHRS, CDR2 YFSETQ. CDR3 length: 16 amino acids. V was pared by 0 bases and J by 3 bases, with 16 bases between.